The 22 T cell receptor beta chains reported below all come from one sample, sequenced in a study of blood T cell repertoires in COVID-19. Repertoires were generated with immunoSEQ multiplex PCR, while TCRdb's copy carries only in-frame clones and drops some. The sample holds some 250,000 clones, about four fifths seen once. The specimen sequenced was peripheral blood. The receptors were sampled from a man in his forties with active or convalescent COVID-19.

This chain joins TRBV2 and TRBJ1-2; 8 bases align to TRBD1. Germline lookup yields CDR1 SNHLY and CDR2 FYNNEI. J gave up 1 base and V 7 bases, and 5 bases lay outside the gene matches. This CDR3 has 14 amino acids. DNA for the CDR3: TGTGCCAGCAAAACAGGGGGGGTTAACTATGGCTACACCTTC. Its translation is CASKTGGVNYGYTF.

This clone was counted once. The chain has TRBV12-5 and TRBJ2-5; TRBD1 matches 8 bases. This CDR3 contains 15 residues. Germline V lookup: CDR1 LGHNT, CDR2 FRNRAP. V was clipped by 6 bases and J by 4 bases; unmatched bases: 10. The CDR3 is CASGPQGAGRETQYF. The CDR3, as DNA: TGTGCTAGTGGGCCTCAGGGGGCAGGGAGAGAGACCCAGTACTTC. The variable domain in full, completed from reference TRBV12-5 and TRBJ2-5, reads DARVTQTPRHKVTEMGQEVTMRCQPILGHNTVFWYRQTMMQGLELLAYFRNRAPLDDSGMPKDRFSAEMPDATLATLKIQPSEPRDSAVYFCASGPQGAGRETQYFGPGTRLLVL.

The gene calls are TRBV24-1 and TRBJ2-7; 7 positions agree with TRBD2. V shed 5 bases and J 3 bases; nucleotides not matched to a gene: 6. The germline CDR1 and CDR2 sequences are KGHDR and SFDVKD. CDR3 length: 14 residues. The CDR3 loop reads CATSGASGNYEQYF. The DNA for the CDR3 is TGTGCCACCAGTGGTGCTAGCGGAAACTACGAGCAGTACTTC.

The rearrangement uses TRBV5-1 and TRBJ2-3; D perhaps matches TRBD2 (6 bases). The length of the CDR3 is 13 residues. Per the germline V gene, CDR1 is SGHRS and CDR2 is YFSETQ. Trimming took off 2 bases at V and 7 bases at J, with 11 bases between the two ends. The chain's CDR3 is CASSFARGNTQYF. In DNA, the CDR3 is TGCGCCAGCAGCTTCGCCCGGGGGAATACGCAGTATTTT.

The CDR3 bases are TGTGCCAGCGGCCGATTAGCGGGGCTGAACGGGACCGGGGAGCTGTTTTTT. Its translation is CASGRLAGLNGTGELFF. The chain carries TRBV2 and TRBJ2-2; TRBD2 matches at 8 bases. This CDR3 is 17 amino acids long. Germline V CDR1 and CDR2: SNHLY, FYNNEI. V lost 8 bases to trimming and J lost 5 bases; unmatched junction nucleotides: 16.

The CDR3 loop reads CASSQVNNVAAFF. The CDR3 nucleotides are TGTGCCAGCAGCCAAGTAAACAACGTGGCAGCTTTCTTT. The chain recombines TRBV3-1 (or the pseudogene TRBV3-2) with TRBJ1-1; no clear D gene. The V end lost 1 base, the J end lost 10 bases, and 13 bases lay between the germline ends. The germline V gene has CDR1 LGHDT and CDR2 YNNKEL (reference sequence). This CDR3 has 13 amino acids.

This chain links TRBV19 with TRBJ2-2, with 8 bases that match TRBD2. The CDR3 is 18 residues long. CDR1 LNHDA and CDR2 SQIVND come from the germline V gene (reference sequence). Trimming at V came to 2 bases and at J to 4 bases, leaving 12 bases not matched to a gene. DNA for the CDR3: TGTGCCAGTAGTATAACAACTATTAGCGGGGTACCCACCGGGGAGCTGTTTTTT. This translates into CASSITTISGVPTGELFF.

This sequence joins TRBV27 and TRBJ1-2; 8 bases line up with TRBD1. The CDR3 spans 13 residues. With V trimmed by 4 bases and J by 6 bases, 4 bases remained unmatched. Germline values: CDR1 MNHEY, CDR2 SMNVEV (reference sequence). The CDR3 region is CASSYRGFHGYTF. CDR3 in DNA: TGTGCCAGCAGTTACAGGGGGTTTCATGGCTACACCTTC.

The chain links TRBV19 to TRBJ2-3; TRBD2 might be the D (5 bases). The CDR3 has 14 amino acids. From germline, CDR1 is LNHDA and CDR2 SQIVND (reference sequence). Trimming stripped 1 base from V and 4 bases from J, with 9 bases between. The CDR3 nucleotides are TGTGCCAGTAGTATAGGGCGGAGGCCAGATACGCAGTATTTT. Translating gives CASSIGRRPDTQYF.

The chain has TRBV27 and TRBJ1-4; 9 positions agree with TRBD1. With V trimmed by 3 bases and J by 7 bases, 6 bases remained unmatched. The CDR3 has 15 residues. The germline CDR1 and CDR2 sequences are MNHEY and SMNVEV (reference sequence). The DNA for the CDR3 is TGTGCCAGCAGTTTTTCGAGGGACAGGGCTGAAAAACTGTTTTTT. Protein: CASSFSRDRAEKLFF.

J is TRBJ1-1 and V is TRBV12-3 or TRBV12-4; D is possibly TRBD1 (5 bases). The CDR3 spans 13 residues. Deletions cut 7 bases from V and 1 base from J, with 10 bases between. The CDR3 DNA reads TGTGCCAGCACTTTTGGACAGAACACTGAAGCTTTCTTT. Residues: CASTFGQNTEAFF.

V usage is TRBV15 and J usage is TRBJ1-3, with a possible D match to TRBD1 (6 bases). The V end lost 1 base, the J end lost 3 bases, and 10 bases lay between the germline ends. The CDR3 sequence is 15 residues long. Germline V CDR1 and CDR2: LNHNV, YYDKDF (reference sequence). CDR3 residues: CATSRAGAGGNTIYF. DNA of the CDR3: TGTGCCACCAGCAGAGCAGGGGCAGGTGGAAACACCATATATTTT.

The CDR3 here is CASNFLWAGKETQYF. The CDR3 DNA sequence: TGTGCCAGCAACTTCCTTTGGGCAGGTAAAGAGACCCAGTACTTC. This chain connects TRBV28 to TRBJ2-5; no firm D call. The V end was cut by 7 bases, the J end by 3 bases, with 18 bases between. CDR3 length: 15 residues. Germline V gene lookup returns CDR1 MDHEN and CDR2 SYDVKM.

The rearrangement joins TRBV9 to TRBJ1-3, with 7 nucleotides matching TRBD1. This CDR3 is 17 amino acids long. Losses at the gene ends were 4 bases for V and 0 bases for J; bases not matched to a gene: 10. Germline lookup yields CDR1 SGDLS and CDR2 YYNGEE. The CDR3 nucleotides are TGTGCCAGCAGCCTAACCGGGACAGTAAGCTCTGGAAACACCATATATTTT. The encoded protein is CASSLTGTVSSGNTIYF.

The chain uses TRBV11-2 and TRBJ1-2; tentative D call: TRBD1 (5 bases). Germline V gives CDR1 SGHAT, CDR2 FQNNGV. V was shortened by 5 bases and J by 8 bases, with 15 bases between the two germline ends. CDR3 length: 13 residues. This CDR3 reads CASSDKGAQGYTF. In DNA, the CDR3 is TGTGCCAGCAGCGACAAAGGGGCGCAGGGCTACACCTTC. Full variable domain (remainder filled in from reference TRBV11-2 and TRBJ1-2): EAGVAQSPRYKIIEKRQSVAFWCNPISGHATLYWYQQILGQGPKLLIQFQNNGVVDDSQLPKDRFSAERLKGVDSTLKIQPAKLEDSAVYLCASSDKGAQGYTFGSGTRLTVV.

V gene TRBV6-5 combines with J gene TRBJ1-3; TRBD1 might be the D (6 bases). V shed 5 bases and J shed 7 bases, with 15 bases lying between them. The CDR3 has 14 residues. Germline V lookup: CDR1 MNHEY, CDR2 SVGAGI. The CDR3 sequence: CASSLQGIGNTIYF. The CDR3, as DNA: TGTGCCAGCAGTCTACAGGGAATCGGGAACACCATATATTTT.

V gene TRBV5-4 combines with J gene TRBJ1-2; 8 bases map to TRBD1. This CDR3 region has 14 residues. Germline V gene data show CDR1 as SGHNT and CDR2 as YYREEE (reference sequence). The V and J ends lost 2 bases and 4 bases, in that order; junction bases with no gene match: 4. CDR3 coding DNA: TGTGCCAGCAGCTTTCTCGACAGGGGCTATGGCTACACCTTC. Translated: CASSFLDRGYGYTF.

This clone was seen only once. V gene TRBV24-1 combines with J gene TRBJ2-1, with 10 bases that match TRBD1. The CDR3 runs to 13 residues. Germline CDR1 is KGHDR and CDR2 is SFDVKD. After removal of 2 bases from V and 16 bases from J, the junction contained 7 bases not matched to a gene. The CDR3 bases are TGTGCCACCAGTGATTCAAGACAGGGGGCTATATTCTTC. It specifies CATSDSRQGAIFF.

CDR3 nucleotides: TGTGCCAGCAGCTCGACGGAGAAGAGCTACTATGGCTACACCTTC. This codes for CASSSTEKSYYGYTF. The chain links TRBV7-8 to TRBJ1-2; no clear D. The germline V gene has CDR1 SGHVS and CDR2 FQNEAQ. Trimming stripped 4 bases from V and 3 bases from J, with 15 bases between. There are 15 residues in the CDR3.

This chain links TRBV24-1 with TRBJ2-3, with TRBD1 matching 8 bases. CDR1 KGHDR and CDR2 SFDVKD come from the germline V gene. The junction had 4 bases not matched to a gene; V was cut back by 6 bases and J by 3 bases. The CDR3 contains 14 residues. The CDR3 coding sequence is TGTGCCACCAGTCTCGGGACAGGTACAGATACGCAGTATTTT. It encodes CATSLGTGTDTQYF.

The rearrangement uses TRBV5-6 and TRBJ1-5, with D perhaps matching TRBD1 (6 bases). CDR1 and CDR2 from the germline V gene are SGHDT and YYEEEE. V was trimmed by 2 bases and J by 3 bases, leaving 9 bases between them. The CDR3 has 14 amino acids. CDR3 protein: CASSLQGPNQPQHF. The CDR3 region has the DNA TGTGCCAGCAGCTTACAGGGACCCAATCAGCCCCAGCATTTT.

A note on this clone: The same CDR3 also results from other DNA sequences found in this sample. The DNA for the CDR3 is TGTGCCAGTAGCAGGGGGAGAGAGACCCAGTACTTC. This encodes CASSRGRETQYF. The genes are TRBV19 and TRBJ2-5, with TRBD1 matching over 7 bases. The CDR3 has 12 amino acids. Germline lookup yields CDR1 LNHDA and CDR2 SQIVND (reference sequence). J was trimmed by 4 bases and V by 6 bases; bases with no gene match: 2.